These 13 T cell receptor beta chains share one sample of origin, sequenced in a study of T cells after yellow fever vaccination. From the 5' RACE reads, TCRdb called clonotypes with MiXCR, one entry per CDR3 protein. The table lists some 54,000 distinct CDR3 sequences, 6.5% to 8.5% of them singletons. The sequencing used CD8+ T cells not binding an NS4B(214-222) dextramer, sorted from PBMCs, collected 45 days after the first yellow fever vaccination. The source is a man aged 18 to 29 who received the YFV17D yellow fever vaccine.

The table lists this clonotype with many counts. The chain has TRBV4-3 and TRBJ2-2, with D possibly matching TRBD2 (5 bases). This CDR3 is built from 13 residues. V gave up 4 bases and J gave up 8 bases, with 11 bases separating them. CDR1 LGHNA and CDR2 YSLEER come from the germline V gene. CDR3 amino acids: CASSLGVRGELFF. CDR3 bases: TGCGCCAGCAGCCTCGGGGTGAGGGGGGAGCTGTTTTTT.

The chain carries TRBV10-3 and TRBJ1-1; the match to TRBD1 covers 9 bases. V dropped 2 bases and J dropped 0; count of bases not matched to a gene: 4. The CDR3 has 16 residues. Looked up from germline, CDR1 is ENHRY and CDR2 is SYGVKD. This CDR3 is CAISEPDRGMNTEAFF. The CDR3 DNA reads as TGTGCCATCAGTGAGCCGGACAGGGGAATGAACACTGAAGCTTTCTTT.

V usage is TRBV20-1 and J usage is TRBJ2-2; 11 nucleotides align to TRBD1. CDR3 size: 18 residues. Germline CDR1 reads DFQATT; CDR2 reads SNEGSKA (reference sequence). Germline trimming cut 0 bases from V and 6 bases from J; bases unmatched to any gene: 12. The CDR3 protein is CSARDKTGTGGWPGELFF. DNA for the CDR3: TGCAGTGCTAGAGACAAAACCGGGACAGGGGGATGGCCCGGGGAGCTGTTTTTT.

This clonotype showed up many times. The CDR3, as DNA: TGCAGCGTCTCCCAGATGGGGGACTATGGCTACACCTTC. Translation: CSVSQMGDYGYTF. The V call is TRBV29-1, the J call TRBJ1-2; D perhaps matches TRBD1 (5 bases). Germline-derived CDR1 and CDR2 are SQVTM and ANQGSEA. This CDR3 comprises 13 residues. The V and J ends lost 6 bases and 3 bases respectively, with 14 bases between them.

This clonotype was seen at least ten times. In DNA, the CDR3 is TGTGCCAGCAGCCCGGACGGGCCCGGGCTCGGGGAGCTGTTTTTT. Amino acid sequence: CASSPDGPGLGELFF. The chain joins TRBV5-4 to TRBJ2-2; no clear D. Trimming took 4 bases from V and 7 from J, leaving 17 bases between them. The CDR3 runs 15 residues. Germline-derived CDR1 and CDR2 are SGHNT and YYREEE (reference sequence).

About this clonotype: A much larger clone differs from this one at a single base, so this may be a read error. V usage is TRBV5-1 and J usage is TRBJ2-2; D might be TRBD2 (5 bases). The CDR3 extends over 13 amino acids. CDR1 SGHRS and CDR2 YFSETQ come from the germline V gene. The CDR3 DNA sequence: TGCGCCAGCAGCTTAGGCCACACCGGGGAGCCGTTTTTT. Amino acids: CASSLGHTGEPFF.

Ten or more counts support this clonotype. This chain links TRBV5-1 with TRBJ1-2, with a weak D call TRBD1 (6 bases). V lost 4 bases, J lost 8 bases, and 15 bases lay in between. The germline CDR1 and CDR2 sequences are SGHRS and YFSETQ. This CDR3 is built from 13 residues. The CDR3 reads CASSPGVRSGYTF. The CDR3 DNA is TGCGCCAGCAGCCCAGGGGTCCGGTCCGGCTACACCTTC.

The J gene is TRBJ2-3, the V gene TRBV9; 11 bases agree with TRBD2. The germline gives CDR1 SGDLS, CDR2 YYNGEE. This CDR3 spans 16 amino acids. The J segment lost 3 bases and the V segment lost 4 bases, leaving 7 bases of the junction unmatched. CDR3 loop: CASSHPTSGATDTQYF. For the CDR3, the DNA is TGTGCCAGCAGCCACCCGACTAGCGGGGCGACAGATACGCAGTATTTT.

This clonotype was seen repeatedly, ten times or more. The chain recombines TRBV20-1 with TRBJ2-1; D gene unclear. V was pared by 6 bases and J by 7 bases, with 19 bases between. In germline, CDR1 is DFQATT, CDR2 SNEGSKA (reference sequence). CDR3 length: 14 residues. The CDR3 loop reads CSATAQPQWNEQFF. CDR3 in DNA: TGCAGTGCCACAGCGCAGCCACAATGGAATGAGCAGTTCTTC.

The chain recombines TRBV19 with TRBJ1-2, with a possible D match to TRBD1 (5 bases). Germline V CDR1 and CDR2: LNHDA, SQIVND (reference sequence). The CDR3 has 13 amino acids. Trimming took off 7 bases at V and 3 bases at J, with 12 bases between the two ends. In DNA, the CDR3 is TGTGCCAGTACTCCCGGGGGTTACTATGGCTACACCTTC. It encodes CASTPGGYYGYTF.

This clonotype was seen more than once but under ten times. V gene TRBV20-1 combines with J gene TRBJ2-7, with D perhaps TRBD1 or TRBD2 (5 bases each). The CDR3 loop spans 13 amino acids. Per germline, CDR1 DFQATT and CDR2 SNEGSKA (reference sequence). The V end lost 4 bases, the J end lost 4 bases, and 14 bases lay between the germline ends. The DNA for the CDR3 is TGCAGTGCTACGCTCCGGGACCCTTACGAGCAGTACTTC. This codes for CSATLRDPYEQYF.

With regard to this clonotype: This sequence may be a read error, since a much larger clone differs from it by one base. The chain employs TRBV12-3 or TRBV12-4 and TRBJ2-2; the D call may be TRBD1 or TRBD2 (5 bases each). The CDR3 totals 13 residues. The V end was cut by 7 bases, the J end by 10 bases, with 16 bases between. The CDR3 DNA sequence: TGTGCCAGCACCCCGGGTGGGGGAGTGGAGCTGTTTTTT. Its protein product is CASTPGGGVELFF.

The V and J genes are TRBV5-4 and TRBJ1-6; no firm D call. The germline V gene has CDR1 SGHNT and CDR2 YYREEE (reference sequence). CDR3 length: 12 amino acids. V lost 2 bases, J lost 10 bases, and 7 bases lay in between. In DNA, the CDR3 is TGTGCCAGCAGCTTCGGGGAATCACCCCTCCACTTT. It specifies CASSFGESPLHF.